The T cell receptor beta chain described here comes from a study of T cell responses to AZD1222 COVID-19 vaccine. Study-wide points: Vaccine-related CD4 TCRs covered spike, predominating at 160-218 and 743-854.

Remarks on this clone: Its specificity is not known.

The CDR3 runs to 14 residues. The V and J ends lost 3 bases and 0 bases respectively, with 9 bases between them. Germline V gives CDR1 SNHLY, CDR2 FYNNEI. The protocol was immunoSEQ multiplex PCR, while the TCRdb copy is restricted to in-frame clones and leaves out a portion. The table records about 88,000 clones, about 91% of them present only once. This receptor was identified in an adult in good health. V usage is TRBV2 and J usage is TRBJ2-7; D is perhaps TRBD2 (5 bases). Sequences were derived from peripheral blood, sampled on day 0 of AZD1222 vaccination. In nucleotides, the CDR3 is TGTGCCAGCAGTGAGAGGGTTGGCTCCTACGAGCAGTACTTC. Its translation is CASSERVGSYEQYF.